These 24 T cell receptor beta chains share one sample of origin, sequenced in a study of shared clonotypes between healthy human individuals. Some clones are missing from TCRdb's copy, which holds only in-frame ones; the method was immunoSEQ multiplex PCR. The profile shows about 2.4 million clones, 80% to 95% of them singletons. Sequenced material: naive CD4+ T cells from PBMCs. Subset given: CD45RA+ positively selected. These receptors originate from a man younger than 30 in good health. Some clones in this sample may be carry-over from other donors' samples.

This clone was recorded only once. The rearrangement links TRBV2 to TRBJ1-1; possible D gene TRBD1, 5 bases. This CDR3 comprises 17 residues. Deletions cut 6 bases from V and 0 bases from J, with 20 bases between. Germline CDR1 is SNHLY and CDR2 is FYNNEI. The CDR3 DNA is TGTGCCAGCAGACAGGTTCAGGGCCTACTCCTGAACACTGAAGCTTTCTTT. Translation: CASRQVQGLLLNTEAFF.

J is TRBJ2-7 and V is TRBV5-1; 10 nucleotides align to TRBD1. With V trimmed by 4 bases and J by 3 bases, 10 bases remained unmatched. This CDR3 has 16 amino acids. Germline V gene sequence: CDR1 SGHRS, CDR2 YFSETQ. DNA of the CDR3: TGCGCCAGCAGCCTTGGCCCCGGGACAGGGGACTACGAGCAGTACTTC. It is translated as CASSLGPGTGDYEQYF.

V usage is TRBV6-6 and J usage is TRBJ2-2; 7 bases fit TRBD1. Germline lookup yields CDR1 MNHNY and CDR2 SVGAGI (reference sequence). The V segment lost 7 bases and the J segment 4 bases; nucleotides outside the gene matches: 9. The CDR3 loop spans 15 amino acids. The CDR3 loop reads CASKTGIVGTGELFF. In DNA form, the CDR3 reads TGTGCCAGCAAGACAGGGATTGTGGGCACCGGGGAGCTGTTTTTT.

This chain connects TRBV28 to TRBJ2-7, with TRBD2 identical over 13 bases. The germline V gene has CDR1 MDHEN and CDR2 SYDVKM. This CDR3 comprises 18 residues. Trimming took 8 bases from V and 3 from J; bases not matched to a gene: 16. In DNA, the CDR3 is TGTGCCAGCGCACCGGGACTAGCGGGATTTCTGGCCAGCTACGAGCAGTACTTC. It encodes CASAPGLAGFLASYEQYF.

The CDR3 sequence: CASSFFGTSGSINSGEQFF. The DNA for the CDR3 is TGTGCCAGCTCGTTTTTTGGGACTAGCGGGAGTATTAACTCCGGTGAGCAGTTCTTC. The V and J genes are TRBV18 and TRBJ2-1; 14 bases agree with TRBD2. With 6 bases clipped from V and 9 bases from J, the junction kept 19 bases outside the gene matches. The CDR3 has 19 amino acids. CDR1 is KGHSH, CDR2 LQKENI, per germline.

The rearrangement links TRBV7-8 to TRBJ2-2; 10 bases map to TRBD2. Germline V CDR1 and CDR2: SGHVS, FQNEAQ. J was trimmed by 2 bases and V by 4 bases; bases with no gene match: 13. The CDR3 spans 19 residues. This chain's CDR3 is CASSWRPSGSTVNTGELFF. The CDR3 DNA reads as TGTGCCAGCAGCTGGCGCCCTAGCGGGAGTACCGTCAACACCGGGGAGCTGTTTTTT.

The chain joins TRBV7-2 to TRBJ2-5; the match to TRBD1 covers 7 bases. In germline, CDR1 is SGHTA, CDR2 FQGNSA. Trimming took 3 bases from V and 5 from J; bases not matched to a gene: 6. The CDR3 is 14 amino acids. The CDR3 reads CASSLGVTGETQYF. Written as DNA, the CDR3 is TGTGCCAGCAGCTTGGGGGTGACAGGGGAGACCCAGTACTTC. The variable domain in full, with the rest retrieved from reference TRBV7-2 and TRBJ2-5, is GAGVSQSPSNKVTEKGKDVELRCDPISGHTALYWYRQSLGQGLEFLIYFQGNSAPDKSGLPSDRFSAERTGGSVSTLTIQRTQQEDSAVYLCASSLGVTGETQYFGPGTRLLVL.

V and J are TRBV4-3 and TRBJ2-1; D is ambiguous. CDR3 size: 15 residues. The V end lost 1 base, the J end lost 8 bases, and 15 bases lay between the germline ends. In germline, CDR1 is LGHNA, CDR2 YSLEER. The CDR3 region is CASSQGVPQVYEQFF. CDR3 in DNA: TGCGCCAGCAGCCAAGGTGTACCACAAGTTTATGAGCAGTTCTTC.

The chain combines TRBV5-8 with TRBJ1-1; 10 nucleotides match TRBD1. V shed 2 bases and J 4 bases; nucleotides not matched to a gene: 5. The CDR3 is made up of 15 amino acids. Per the germline V gene, CDR1 is SGHTS and CDR2 is YDEGEE. CDR3 sequence reads: CASSLGQGVLTEAFF. In DNA form, the CDR3 reads TGTGCCAGCAGCTTAGGACAGGGGGTCCTCACTGAAGCTTTCTTT.

CDR3 protein: CASSYQGVEGGYTF. The CDR3 DNA is TGTGCCAGCAGTTATCAGGGGGTAGAGGGTGGCTACACCTTC. V is TRBV6-6 and J is TRBJ1-2; 7 bases fit TRBD1. Germline-derived CDR1 and CDR2 are MNHNY and SVGAGI (reference sequence). This CDR3 spans 14 amino acids. The junction had 8 bases not matched to a gene; V was cut back by 3 bases and J by 7 bases.

The gene calls are TRBV6-5 and TRBJ2-5, with D possibly TRBD2 on 6 matching bases. This CDR3 region has 12 residues. From germline, CDR1 is MNHEY and CDR2 SVGAGI. Trimming took 5 bases from V and 5 from J, leaving 9 bases between them. DNA for the CDR3: TGTGCCAGCAGTGCGGGACGCGAGACCCAGTACTTC. As protein: CASSAGRETQYF.

The chain joins TRBV6-5 to TRBJ1-5; no definite D call. Germline CDR1 is MNHEY and CDR2 is SVGAGI. This CDR3 spans 15 amino acids. V was shortened by 11 bases and J by 2 bases, with 19 bases between the two germline ends. CDR3 amino acids: CADGHKGSGNQPQHF. The CDR3 region has the DNA TGTGCCGACGGGCATAAAGGGTCTGGCAATCAGCCCCAGCATTTT.

The chain recombines TRBV7-8 with TRBJ1-5; D remains ambiguous. The CDR3 has 14 amino acids. V was clipped by 8 bases and J by 6 bases, with 17 bases between them. CDR1 and CDR2 (germline): SGHVS, FQNEAQ. DNA for the CDR3: TGTGCCAGCCTACCCGGACGGGGTTTTCAGCCCCAGCATTTT. As protein: CASLPGRGFQPQHF.

V is TRBV6-5 and J is TRBJ2-4; D gene uncertain. From germline, CDR1 is MNHEY and CDR2 SVGAGI. The CDR3 sequence is 14 residues long. Trimming took off 7 bases at V and 0 bases at J, with 10 bases between the two ends. CDR3 amino acids: CASTPTLAKNIQYF. The CDR3 region has the DNA TGTGCCAGCACCCCGACTTTAGCCAAAAACATTCAGTACTTC.

The chain combines TRBV18 with TRBJ1-1; D unresolved. Trimming stripped 1 base from V and 8 bases from J, with 14 bases between. The CDR3 covers 14 residues. Germline V gene sequence: CDR1 KGHSH, CDR2 LQKENI. The CDR3: CASSPRQGVLEAFF. CDR3 in DNA: TGTGCCAGCTCACCACGACAAGGCGTACTGGAAGCTTTCTTT.

This clone appeared a few times. This chain links TRBV30 with TRBJ1-2; weak D call: TRBD1 (5 bases). This CDR3 spans 15 amino acids. V lost 4 bases, J lost 4 bases, and 19 bases lay in between. Germline values: CDR1 GTSNPN, CDR2 SVGIG (reference sequence). CDR3 coding DNA: TGTGCCTGGACCATCCGGAGGGGTGGCGGCTATGGCTACACCTTC. It translates to CAWTIRRGGGYGYTF.

Only one count was recorded for this clone. This rearrangement joins TRBV7-2 to TRBJ1-5; D ambiguous. The V gene's germline CDR1 is SGHTA and CDR2 FQGNSA. This CDR3 comprises 14 residues. The V end lost 1 base, the J end lost 9 bases, and 13 bases lay between the germline ends. The CDR3 here is CASSLGIGRRPQHF. The CDR3 DNA reads as TGTGCCAGCAGCTTAGGAATAGGGAGAAGGCCCCAGCATTTT.

The CDR3 spells CASSQETGHSYEQYF. The CDR3 nucleotides read TGCGCCAGCAGCCAGGAGACGGGCCACTCCTACGAGCAGTACTTC. The chain has TRBV4-1 and TRBJ2-7, with D unclear. The CDR3 length is 15 residues. Germline assignment: CDR1 MGHRA and CDR2 YSYEKL. Trimming shortened V by 3 bases and J by 0 bases, and 12 bases separated the two germline ends.

The rearrangement links TRBV7-9 to TRBJ1-2, with D perhaps matching TRBD1 (6 bases). CDR1 SEHNR and CDR2 FQNEAQ come from the germline V gene (reference sequence). V was shortened by 4 bases and J by 5 bases, with 8 bases between the two germline ends. This CDR3 spans 12 amino acids. CDR3 protein: CASSSQGYGYTF. CDR3 nucleotide sequence: TGTGCCAGCAGCTCCCAGGGGTATGGCTACACCTTC.

This chain connects TRBV5-1 to TRBJ1-5; D not certain. Germline lookup yields CDR1 SGHRS and CDR2 YFSETQ. V dropped 0 bases and J dropped 1 base, with 8 bases sitting between them. The CDR3 spans 15 residues. The CDR3 loop reads CASSLGATSNQPQHF. The CDR3 nucleotides read TGCGCCAGCAGCTTGGGAGCAACGAGCAATCAGCCCCAGCATTTT.

V gene TRBV19 combines with J gene TRBJ2-2; tentative D call: TRBD2 (5 bases). Trimming took 1 base from V and 2 from J, leaving 8 bases between them. The CDR3 is made up of 15 amino acids. The germline V gene encodes CDR1 LNHDA and CDR2 SQIVND (reference sequence). This CDR3 reads CASSIGGPNTGELFF. CDR3 bases: TGTGCCAGTAGTATAGGAGGGCCAAACACCGGGGAGCTGTTTTTT.

The V gene is TRBV5-1, the J gene TRBJ2-3; 9 nucleotides agree with TRBD1. CDR1 and CDR2 from the germline V gene are SGHRS and YFSETQ. V lost 0 bases and J lost 4; bases outside the gene matches: 6. The CDR3 totals 16 residues. The CDR3: CASSLVRDRAADTQYF. Here the CDR3 DNA reads TGCGCCAGCAGCTTGGTCCGGGACAGGGCCGCAGATACGCAGTATTTT.

This chain uses TRBV9 with TRBJ2-7, with D unresolved. This CDR3 is 14 amino acids long. Trimming removed 0 bases at V and 2 bases at J, with 9 bases between. In germline, CDR1 is SGDLS, CDR2 YYNGEE. The CDR3 region is CASSVDQRPYEQYF. Written as DNA, the CDR3 is TGTGCCAGCAGCGTAGATCAGAGACCCTACGAGCAGTACTTC.

This rearrangement joins TRBV10-3 to TRBJ2-7; 14 nucleotides match TRBD2. The CDR3 has 15 amino acids. Germline assignment: CDR1 ENHRY and CDR2 SYGVKD. V gave up 6 bases and J gave up 6 bases; unmatched junction bases: 7. CDR3 sequence: CAISSTSGRASEQYF. The CDR3 coding sequence is TGTGCCATCAGCTCGACTAGCGGGAGGGCCTCCGAGCAGTACTTC.